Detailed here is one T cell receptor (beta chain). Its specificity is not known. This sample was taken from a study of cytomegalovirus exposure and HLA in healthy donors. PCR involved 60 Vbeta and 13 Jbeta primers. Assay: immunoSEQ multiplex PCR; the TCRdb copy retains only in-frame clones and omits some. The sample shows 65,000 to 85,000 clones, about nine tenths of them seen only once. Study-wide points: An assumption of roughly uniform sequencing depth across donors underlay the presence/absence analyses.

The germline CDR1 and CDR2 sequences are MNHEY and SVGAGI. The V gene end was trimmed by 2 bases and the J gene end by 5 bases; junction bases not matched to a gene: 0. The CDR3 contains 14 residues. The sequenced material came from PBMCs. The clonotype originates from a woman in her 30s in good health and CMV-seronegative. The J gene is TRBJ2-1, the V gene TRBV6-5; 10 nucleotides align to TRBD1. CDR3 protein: CASSYGTGDNEQFF. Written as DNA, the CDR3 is TGTGCCAGCAGTTACGGGACAGGGGACAATGAGCAGTTCTTC.